The rows below give T cell receptor beta chains drawn from one sample of a study of molecular identifiers for immune sequencing clone quantification. TCRdb passed the PCR reads through MiXCR, listing each CDR3 protein once. Of over 550,000 distinct CDR3 sequences listed, around 25% are singletons. The sequenced sample was naive CD8+ T cells from blood, with Jurkat cell RNA spiked in. The receptors were gathered from a human donor in good health. Some libraries in this study had Jurkat cell RNA spiked in. Each CDR3 is given with its conserved first and last residue. D genes are given only for firm matches. The listing skips clone size in some rows; elsewhere it reads once, few, many or a size class.

clone size	CDR3 length	V gene	D gene	J gene	CDR3 protein	CDR3 DNA
-	15	TRBV7-9	TRBD1	TRBJ2-1	CASSPLTGTYNEQFF	TGTGCCAGCAGCCCACTGACAGGGACCTACAATGAGCAGTTCTTC
-	16	TRBV4-1	TRBD2	TRBJ2-7	CASSQASGTPSYEQYF	TGCGCCAGCAGCCAAGCTAGCGGGACTCCCTCCTACGAGCAGTACTTC
few	14	TRBV27	-	TRBJ1-5	CASSLDFGNQPQHF	TGTGCCAGCAGCTTGGACTTCGGAAATCAGCCCCAGCATTTT
-	12	TRBV29-1	-	TRBJ1-2	CSVDSLIYGYTF	TGCAGCGTTGACAGCTTAATCTATGGCTACACCTTC
-	15	TRBV9	-	TRBJ2-1	CASSVTPSGWDEQFF	TGTGCCAGCAGCGTAACCCCTTCGGGGTGGGATGAGCAGTTCTTC
many	14	TRBV7-9	-	TRBJ1-4	CASSSQGNNEKLFF	TGTGCCAGCAGCTCGCAGGGAAATAATGAAAAACTGTTTTTT
many	19	TRBV14	-	TRBJ2-5	CASSQDHPRQRWGQETQYF	TGTGCCAGCAGCCAAGACCATCCCCGCCAAAGATGGGGGCAAGAGACCCAGTACTTC
many	13	TRBV5-5	TRBD1	TRBJ1-1	CASSLGQGAAAFF	TGTGCCAGCAGCTTGGGACAGGGGGCTGCAGCTTTCTTT
few	17	TRBV7-9	TRBD2	TRBJ2-2	CASTTREGLAMAGELFF	TGTGCCAGCACAACGCGAGAGGGACTAGCGATGGCCGGGGAGCTGTTTTTT
many	14	TRBV24-1	-	TRBJ2-6	CATSRGSGANVLTF	TGTGCCACCAGCAGGGGATCCGGGGCCAACGTCCTGACTTTC
few	19	TRBV5-8	TRBD2	TRBJ2-7	CASSLRGLAGLFPTYEQYF	TGTGCCAGCAGCTTGAGGGGACTAGCGGGTTTATTCCCAACCTACGAGCAGTACTTC
-	16	TRBV4-1	-	TRBJ1-2	CASSQDLDGILYGYTF	TGCGCCAGCAGCCAAGATTTGGACGGGATACTCTATGGCTACACCTTC
-	14	TRBV10-1	-	TRBJ2-7	CASSDRDTPYEQYF	TGCGCCAGCAGTGATCGGGACACCCCCTACGAGCAGTACTTC
many	12	TRBV7-9	-	TRBJ1-1	CASSLWEAEAFF	TGTGCCAGCAGCTTATGGGAAGCTGAAGCTTTCTTT
-	13	TRBV27	-	TRBJ2-3	CASSPRTVDTQYF	TGTGCCAGCAGTCCCCGGACAGTCGATACGCAGTATTTT
many	17	TRBV7-2	TRBD2	TRBJ2-1	CASSSRLAGVLYNEQFF	TGTGCCAGCAGCTCGCGACTAGCGGGAGTTTTGTACAATGAGCAGTTCTTC
few	16	TRBV4-2	-	TRBJ2-1	CASSPNSRSSYNEQFF	TGTGCCAGCAGCCCGAACTCCCGGAGCTCCTACAATGAGCAGTTCTTC
few	15	TRBV6-1	-	TRBJ1-1	CASSEANFMNTEAFF	TGTGCCAGCAGTGAAGCCAACTTTATGAACACTGAAGCTTTCTTT
-	14	TRBV29-1	-	TRBJ1-3	CSVEERNFGSTIYF	TGCAGCGTTGAAGAAAGGAACTTCGGAAGCACCATATATTTT
many	13	TRBV29-1	TRBD2	TRBJ2-7	CSVASGSLYEQYF	TGCAGCGTAGCGAGCGGGAGCCTCTACGAGCAGTACTTC
-	11	TRBV29-1	-	TRBJ2-7	CSVDSRNEQYF	TGCAGCGTTGACAGCAGGAACGAGCAGTACTTC
-	12	TRBV7-9	-	TRBJ2-1	CALVFTYNDQFF	TGTGCCCTGGTATTTACTTACAATGATCAGTTCTTC
-	16	TRBV20-1	TRBD2	TRBJ2-1	CSASTSGRWAYNEQFF	TGCAGTGCTTCGACTAGCGGGAGATGGGCTTATAATGAGCAGTTCTTC
many	11	TRBV7-6	-	TRBJ1-1	CASSDGTEAFF	TGTGCCAGCAGCGACGGAACTGAAGCTTTCTTT
many	14	TRBV29-1	TRBD1	TRBJ2-3	CSVGGAGGSDTQYF	TGCAGCGTGGGGGGCGCAGGGGGCTCAGATACGCAGTATTTT
many	14	TRBV9	-	TRBJ2-7	CASSVADLGYEQYF	TGTGCCAGCAGCGTAGCGGACTTGGGGTACGAGCAGTACTTC
many	15	TRBV12-3/TRBV12-4	-	TRBJ2-3	CASSSLGQHTDTQYF	TGTGCCAGCAGTTCCTTAGGACAGCACACAGATACGCAGTATTTT
-	18	TRBV7-9	-	TRBJ1-1	CASSSSLLRAGPGPEAFF	TGTGCCAGCAGCTCATCACTCCTACGCGCAGGGCCAGGACCTGAAGCTTTCTTT
-	13	TRBV13	-	TRBJ1-2	CASSWTENYGYTF	TGTGCCAGCAGCTGGACAGAGAACTATGGCTACACCTTC
few	11	TRBV18	-	TRBJ2-5	CASSNKETQYF	TGTGCCAGCTCTAATAAAGAGACCCAGTACTTC
many	13	TRBV29-1	TRBD1	TRBJ2-2	CSARTGGTGELFF	TGCAGCGCGAGGACAGGGGGAACCGGGGAGCTGTTTTTT
once	16	TRBV7-3	TRBD2	TRBJ2-1	CASSSTSGRKYNEQFF	TGTGCCAGCAGCTCTACTAGCGGGAGGAAATACAATGAGCAGTTCTTC
many	14	TRBV29-1	-	TRBJ2-5	CSVIRTVLQETQYF	TGCAGCGTGATCAGGACAGTTCTCCAAGAGACCCAGTACTTC
many	16	TRBV5-1	TRBD1	TRBJ1-1	CASSSPGQGANTEAFF	TGCGCCAGCAGCTCACCGGGACAGGGGGCGAACACTGAAGCTTTCTTT
-	15	TRBV7-7	-	TRBJ2-5	CASSLEDGGLETQYF	TGTGCTAGCAGCTTAGAAGATGGAGGGCTAGAGACCCAGTACTTC